The entry that follows covers one T cell receptor (beta chain) sequence. This clone has a handful of counts. What antigen it recognizes has not been identified. It has no much larger one-base neighbor in the sample; base qualities were not kept. A FACSAria II was used to sort memory CD4+ T cells, defined as single viable CD3+CD4+CD8-CD45RO+ cells. CMV serostatus was assessed using a Roche Elecsys assay, by which serum IgG against CMV pp150, pp28, p38 and p52 was detected. Following thawing, total CD4+ T cells were enriched through positive selection using CD4 magnetic microbeads. The samples came from a different study that was designed specifically to examine the CD4+ T cell memory repertoire. Following standard operating procedures, peripheral blood mononuclear cells were isolated and cryopreserved, while serum was kept at -80 degrees C. The staining relied on CD3-PerCP (BW264/56), CD4-APC (RPA-T4), CD45RO-PE (UCHT1) and CD8-Pacific Orange (3B5) antibodies, and Sytox blue was used to exclude non-viable cells.

The data belong to a study of memory CD4+ T cells and cytomegalovirus serostatus (dated by TCRdb to between 2017 and 2020). Regarding the research as a whole: The roughly 33 healthy Belgian adults in the cohort included 9 who were CMV seropositive and about 24 who were CMV seronegative. The study sequenced CD4+ memory TCRbeta repertoires of a Belgian cohort with known cytomegalovirus serostatus to replicate a published TCR-based CMV serostatus classifier. Broader findings and caveats from the paper: Among the roughly 160 previously reported CMV-associated TCRbeta sequences, 67 showed up in the CD4+ memory repertoires, with each one found in between one and five individuals. On the Belgian cohort, the classifier built on the original framework reached a median bootstrapped AUC of about 0.95, with a 95% CI of 0.76-1.00. For predicting CMV serostatus, the median bootstrapped AUC was approximately 0.95 using the original framework and less than 0.93 using a US-trained random forest. The results were interpreted as suggesting that the CMV-associated TCR signature is largely present in the CD4+ memory repertoire. Unlike the original study, which covered naive and memory CD4+ and CD8+ populations, the Belgian study sequenced only CD4+CD45RO+ memory cells.

CDR1 SGHAT and CDR2 FQNNGV were looked up in the germline V gene. CDR3 length: 13 amino acids, cysteine to phenylalanine. Solely the CDR3 DNA is kept, with 39 bases framed from the first base. The V and J ends are trimmed by 3 bases and 4 bases, leaving 9 bases between them. The Quick-DNA Microprep Kit was used to extract genomic DNA from the sorted cells. TCRbeta DNA was amplified with the immunoSEQ hsTCRbeta kit following the manufacturer's protocol. TCRbeta libraries were sequenced on an Illumina MiSeq instrument. The authors processed their data as follows. Following removal of out-of-frame sequences, around 2.4 million distinct TCRbeta sequences were retained, with an average of about 61,000 per individual. Two values were used to score each individual: the count of 150 to 200 previously reported CMV-associated TCRbeta sequences and the total count of productive distinct TCRbeta sequences. A beta-binomial model was reimplemented in Python, and random forests from scikit-learn, run with default parameters, were trained on data from the US cohort. Classifier performance on the Belgian cohort was summarized as median AUC with percentile confidence intervals calculated over 10,000 bootstrap iterations. TCRdb's version of the immuneACCESS table is confined to in-frame rearrangements and falls short of the full clone set. An unresolved V gene accounts for under half of the shortfall where checked; the remainder is of unknown origin. V, J and clone size were drawn from that table, and D and trimming were deduced from the DNA. In this sample the table shows under 55,000 clones, 60% to 85% of which occur a single time. Of the sample, approximately 1.5% is held by the ten largest clones.

The origin of this receptor is an adult in good health and CMV-seropositive. The sequenced sample consisted of memory CD4+ T cells from blood. Here the chain combines TRBV11-2 and TRBJ1-1; the D gene remains uncertain. The sequenced DNA is TGTGCCAGCAGCTTCGATGGAGCCACTGAAGCTTTCTTT. Translation gives CASSFDGATEAFF.